Below are 13 T cell receptor beta chains sequenced from a single sample in a study of blood T cells in healthy people across ages. A second PCR, run for roughly 7 to 11 cycles, used a sample-barcoded 5' primer plus a J-beta primer mix. TCRdb itself ran the 5' RACE reads through MiXCR, one entry per CDR3 protein. This sample has 650,000 to 800,000 distinct CDR3 sequences; roughly 44% occur once, and the top ten carry about 21%. The sequencing input was blood. The receptors come from a man aged 60 to 75 in good health.

The V and J genes are TRBV27 and TRBJ1-2; possible D gene TRBD1, 5 bases. V was cut by 6 bases and J by 9 bases, with 17 bases left in between. Germline loops: CDR1 MNHEY, CDR2 SMNVEV (reference sequence). The CDR3 sequence is 13 residues long. The CDR3 loop reads CASRTGGQGRYTF. CDR3 nucleotide sequence: TGTGCCAGCAGGACGGGTGGGCAGGGTCGCTACACCTTC.

This clonotype has more than one count but fewer than ten. The chain couples TRBV12-3 or TRBV12-4 to TRBJ2-5, with D unresolved. This CDR3 is built from 13 residues. V lost 3 bases and J 3 bases, leaving 8 bases between the germline ends. DNA for the CDR3: TGTGCCAGCAGTTTTGGAGATAAAGAGACCCAGTACTTC. Protein: CASSFGDKETQYF.

This clonotype was seen more than once but under ten times. This chain connects TRBV5-1 to TRBJ2-5; 8 nucleotides match TRBD2. Germline V CDR1 and CDR2: SGHRS, YFSETQ. The CDR3 runs 15 residues. The J segment lost 2 bases and the V segment lost 4 bases, leaving 7 bases of the junction unmatched. CDR3 in DNA: TGCGCCAGCAGCCCGGTGGGGACTAGTCAAGAGACCCAGTACTTC. Encoded protein: CASSPVGTSQETQYF.

Only one count was recorded for this clonotype. The chain employs TRBV13 and TRBJ1-1, with 7 bases that match TRBD1. The CDR3 runs to 16 residues. Germline V gene lookup returns CDR1 PRHDT and CDR2 FYEKMQ (reference sequence). After removal of 6 bases from V and 2 bases from J, the junction contained 12 bases not matched to a gene. The CDR3 spells CASSSGTATINTEAFF. CDR3 nucleotide sequence: TGTGCCAGCAGTTCCGGGACAGCCACTATAAACACTGAAGCTTTCTTT.

The chain has TRBV7-2 and TRBJ2-4, with 7 bases matching TRBD2. The CDR3 has 15 residues. The V gene end was trimmed by 1 base and the J gene end by 8 bases; junction bases not matched to a gene: 8. The V gene's germline CDR1 is SGHTA and CDR2 FQGNSA. The CDR3 coding sequence is TGTGCCAGCAGCTTAGGAGGGGCGGGGGATGACATTCAGTACTTC. Amino acids: CASSLGGAGDDIQYF.

J is TRBJ1-5 and V is TRBV7-9; D uncertain. The CDR3 is made up of 12 amino acids. V lost 1 base and J lost 9, with 7 bases in between. Germline CDR1 and CDR2: SEHNR and FQNEAQ (reference sequence). CDR3 region: CASSLDVRPQHF. The CDR3 DNA follows: TGTGCCAGCAGCTTAGATGTACGGCCCCAGCATTTT.

The CDR3 DNA sequence: TGTGCCAGCAGCGAACCCTCGCCGGGGGGATACTACAATGAGCAGTACTTC. Encoded protein: CASSEPSPGGYYNEQYF. The chain joins TRBV13 to TRBJ2-5; TRBD2 matches 7 bases. V gave up 5 bases and J gave up 11 bases; unmatched junction bases: 23. Germline assignment: CDR1 PRHDT and CDR2 FYEKMQ (reference sequence). The CDR3 consists of 17 residues.

This clonotype came up a few times. The rearrangement joins TRBV4-3 to TRBJ1-6; D is unresolved. The CDR3 contains 16 residues. Germline CDR1 reads LGHNA; CDR2 reads YSLEER. Between the trimmed V and J ends, which lost 0 bases and 7 bases, there was a span of 13 bases. CDR3: CASSQDPGGLNSPLHF. DNA for the CDR3: TGCGCCAGCAGCCAAGACCCCGGCGGGCTCAATTCACCCCTCCACTTT.

The sample holds a few counts of this clonotype. V and J are TRBV6-1 and TRBJ1-2; TRBD1 matches at 9 bases. Per the germline V gene, CDR1 is MNHNS and CDR2 is SASEGT. Trimming cost V 7 bases and J 4 bases; bases outside gene matches: 7. This CDR3 has 14 amino acids. The CDR3 DNA sequence: TGTGCCAGCACCAAGGACAGGGGAGTCTATGGCTACACCTTC. As protein: CASTKDRGVYGYTF.

This rearrangement joins TRBV2 to TRBJ2-5; tentatively, D is TRBD2 (7 bases). Germline V gene data show CDR1 as SNHLY and CDR2 as FYNNEI. The V and J ends lost 7 bases and 11 bases respectively, with 29 bases between them. The CDR3 loop spans 16 amino acids. The CDR3 region has the DNA TGTGCCAGCAATGGGTCGAGAAGGGGGGGTGTAAATGAGCAGTACTTC. As protein: CASNGSRRGGVNEQYF.

This clonotype was seen a few times. A read error may explain this, as a much larger clone is one base away. This chain's CDR3 is CASSPGGLAGALSYNEQYF. The CDR3, as DNA: TGTGCCAGCAGCCCGGGGGGGCTAGCGGGGGCCCTCTCCTACAATGAGCAGTACTTC. The chain couples TRBV5-5 to TRBJ2-1, with TRBD2 identical over 10 bases. The tail of the sequence fits TRBJ2-7 better, so the J call may be wrong. The CDR3 has 19 amino acids. CDR1 SGHKS and CDR2 YYEKEE come from the germline V gene (reference sequence).

The CDR3 here is CSSIGGPRSKNIQYF. The DNA of the CDR3 is TGCAGTTCGATAGGCGGGCCCAGGTCCAAAAACATTCAGTACTTC. V and J are TRBV20-1 and TRBJ2-4, with a tentative D call TRBD2 (5 bases). The V gene lost 8 bases and the J gene lost 2 bases, with 19 bases spanning the gap. This CDR3 region has 15 residues. CDR1 DFQATT and CDR2 SNEGSKA come from the germline V gene (reference sequence).

As to this clonotype: The junction departs from the called germline gene at one end, perhaps through a read error. The rearrangement links TRBV5-5 to TRBJ2-1, with TRBD2 matching over 9 bases. From germline, CDR1 is SGHKS and CDR2 YYEKEE (reference sequence). The CDR3 consists of 15 residues. Here the CDR3 DNA reads TGTGCCATCAGCACCCGCGGGGGGGCCTACAATGAGCAGTTCTTC. The encoded protein is CAISTRGGAYNEQFF.